This TCR beta chain came from a study of T cell responses to AZD1222 COVID-19 vaccine. Study observations and caveats: Nearly half of spike-specific TCRs reportedly go after variant regions that carry no mutations. Repertoire sampling was restricted to post-peak T cell response timepoints. Possibly, clonal diversity was underestimated; donors were largely white British and included more females. Baseline seropositivity occurred in only a handful of AZD1222 recipients.

Germline assignment: CDR1 SGHAT and CDR2 FQNNGV. The V end lost 0 bases, the J end lost 5 bases, and 5 bases lay between the germline ends. The CDR3 spans 12 residues. Assay: immunoSEQ multiplex PCR; the TCRdb copy retains only in-frame clones and omits some. The sample consists of approximately 180,000 clones, roughly 88% of them appearing once. Concerning this clone itself: Its antigen is unidentified.

The source of this sequence is an adult in good health. The rearrangement links TRBV11-2 to TRBJ2-7, with no clear D. Material: peripheral blood, obtained on day 0 of AZD1222 vaccination. CDR3 coding DNA: TGTGCCAGCAGCTTAGATCTCCACGAGCAGTACTTC. Translating it yields CASSLDLHEQYF.